This T cell receptor (beta chain) stems from a study of T-cell memory formation after mild COVID-19. Per germline, CDR1 LNHDA and CDR2 SQIVND (reference sequence). The CDR3 has 15 residues. V lost 0 bases, J lost 4 bases, and 10 bases lay in between. TCRdb re-called the 5' RACE reads through MiXCR, storing one row per CDR3 protein. Found here are about 290,000 distinct CDR3 sequences, roughly 15% of them singletons; the top ten hold around a fifth. J is TRBJ1-5 and V is TRBV19; no definite D call. The sequenced sample consisted of PBMCs or a T cell subset sorted from them (not recorded which). The origin of this receptor is a man aged 18 to 35 who had mild COVID-19 (a few samples of this study predate the infection). Cell type and time point are not known. Here the CDR3 DNA reads TGTGCCAGTAGTATAGATCCCACTGGGAATCAGCCCCAGCATTTT. It translates to CASSIDPTGNQPQHF. Full variable domain (rest looked up from reference TRBV19 and TRBJ1-5): DGGITQSPKYLFRKEGQNVTLSCEQNLNHDAMYWYRQDPGQGLRLIYYSQIVNDFQKGDIAEGYSVSREKKESFPLTVTSAQKNPTAFYLCASSIDPTGNQPQHFGDGTRLSIL.